This entry lists 23 T cell receptor beta chains sequenced from one sample in a study of T cells after yellow fever vaccination. TCRdb re-called the 5' RACE reads with MiXCR, one entry per CDR3 protein. This table has some 290,000 distinct CDR3 sequences, around a tenth appearing once. This sample comprised CD4+ T cells sorted from PBMCs, obtained 45 days after the yellow fever booster vaccination. The source of these receptors is a man younger than 30 who received the YFV17D yellow fever vaccine.

This clonotype was observed a handful of times. This chain links TRBV2 with TRBJ2-2, with TRBD1 matching over 10 bases. In germline, CDR1 is SNHLY, CDR2 FYNNEI. V trimming: 3 bases; J trimming: 6 bases; junction bases outside the gene matches: 10. The CDR3 has 17 residues. As DNA, the CDR3 is TGTGCCAGCAGTGATCATTTGGGACAGGGGTCCCCCGGGGAGCTGTTTTTT. This translates into CASSDHLGQGSPGELFF.

This clonotype has at least ten counts. This rearrangement joins TRBV18 to TRBJ2-3; no definite D call. In germline, CDR1 is KGHSH, CDR2 LQKENI. The V end lost 1 base, the J end lost 2 bases, and 7 bases lay between the germline ends. This CDR3 spans 14 amino acids. The CDR3 DNA reads TGTGCCAGCTCACCACTAGACCTCACAGATACGCAGTATTTT. Translated: CASSPLDLTDTQYF.

A few counts support this clonotype. V is TRBV5-1 and J is TRBJ2-1, with D perhaps TRBD1 (6 bases). V lost 3 bases and J lost 5, with 15 bases in between. This CDR3 is 15 amino acids long. Germline lookup yields CDR1 SGHRS and CDR2 YFSETQ. CDR3 bases: TGCGCCAGCAGCTCCCTTTCGACAGGAAACAATGAGCAGTTCTTC. This encodes CASSSLSTGNNEQFF.

The chain carries TRBV5-1 and TRBJ2-5; unclear D gene. The CDR3 is 13 residues long. Germline V CDR1 and CDR2: SGHRS, YFSETQ. Trimming removed 4 bases at V and 2 bases at J, with 9 bases between. CDR3 amino acids: CASSPQLQETQYF. DNA for the CDR3: TGCGCCAGCAGCCCACAACTGCAAGAGACCCAGTACTTC.

The chain recombines TRBV7-2 with TRBJ1-2; D is unclear. Germline V gives CDR1 SGHTA, CDR2 FQGNSA. This CDR3 spans 15 amino acids. Trimming removed 2 bases at V and 7 bases at J, with 17 bases between. CDR3 nucleotide sequence: TGTGCCAGCAGCTTAACGGAGCTAAGGGCCCGTGGCTACACCTTC. Translated, it gives CASSLTELRARGYTF.

The V and J genes are TRBV28 and TRBJ1-2, with 7 nucleotides matching TRBD1. CDR1 is MDHEN, CDR2 SYDVKM, per germline. CDR3 length: 13 residues. V dropped 5 bases and J dropped 4; count of bases not matched to a gene: 4. The CDR3 DNA sequence: TGTGCCAGCAGTCGGGACAGTCCCTATGGCTACACCTTC. Amino acid sequence: CASSRDSPYGYTF.

The chain is built from TRBV7-8 and TRBJ2-7; 7 bases align to TRBD1. Germline lookup yields CDR1 SGHVS and CDR2 FQNEAQ. J gave up 0 bases and V 1 base, and 9 bases lay outside the gene matches. This CDR3 contains 17 residues. The CDR3 coding sequence is TGTGCCAGCAGCTTAGGAGGGGGACAGTTGAGCTCCTACGAGCAGTACGTC. Protein product: CASSLGGGQLSSYEQYV.

The chain links TRBV10-3 to TRBJ2-3; TRBD2 matches 8 bases. Germline CDR1 and CDR2: ENHRY and SYGVKD. The CDR3 runs 15 residues. With V trimmed by 4 bases and J by 1 base, 4 bases remained unmatched. In nucleotides, the CDR3 is TGTGCCATCAGTGTTGGCGGGGGGCGCACAGATACGCAGTATTTT. Translation gives CAISVGGGRTDTQYF.

Remarks on this clonotype: A much more abundant neighbour one base away suggests this may be a read error. The chain couples TRBV27 to TRBJ2-1; 7 nucleotides line up with TRBD2. The CDR3 has 15 residues. Germline loops: CDR1 MNHEY, CDR2 SMNVEV (reference sequence). With 3 bases clipped from V and 10 bases from J, the junction kept 12 bases outside the gene matches. CDR3 amino acids: CASSFLSPAGREQFF. The CDR3 region has the DNA TGTGCCAGCAGTTTTCTTTCCCCAGCGGGGAGAGAGCAGTTCTTC.

This clonotype was picked up a small number of times. The chain has TRBV6-5 and TRBJ1-1; D uncertain. Trimming cost V 0 bases and J 2 bases, with 10 bases left between them. The CDR3 has 15 amino acids. Per germline, CDR1 MNHEY and CDR2 SVGAGI. As DNA, the CDR3 is TGTGCCAGCAGTTACTCGAGTGAGGGAAACACTGAAGCTTTCTTT. The encoded protein is CASSYSSEGNTEAFF.

The chain links TRBV5-6 to TRBJ1-4; unclear D gene. Trimming took 1 base from V and 0 from J, leaving 7 bases between them. This CDR3 has 15 amino acids. The germline V gene encodes CDR1 SGHDT and CDR2 YYEEEE. The CDR3 protein is CASSLLGPTNEKLFF. The CDR3, as DNA: TGTGCCAGCAGCTTGTTGGGTCCAACTAATGAAAAACTGTTTTTT. The full variable domain, its missing parts supplied by reference TRBV5-6 and TRBJ1-4, is DAGVTQSPTHLIKTRGQQVTLRCSPKSGHDTVSWYQQALGQGPQFIFQYYEEEERQRGNFPDRFSGHQFPNYSSELNVNALLLGDSALYLCASSLLGPTNEKLFFGSGTQLSVL.

V and J are TRBV12-3 or TRBV12-4 and TRBJ1-2; D remains unclear. CDR3 length: 14 amino acids. With 7 bases removed from V and 7 bases from J, the gap between germline ends came to 19 bases. CDR3 sequence (DNA): TGTGCCAGCACCCTCGGCGGGCAGCTATCTGGCTACACCTTC. Translated: CASTLGGQLSGYTF.

There are a few counts of this clonotype. The chain couples TRBV2 to TRBJ2-5; D remains unclear. This CDR3 region has 14 residues. V dropped 1 base and J dropped 1 base, with 7 bases sitting between them. Germline assignment: CDR1 SNHLY and CDR2 FYNNEI. CDR3 amino acids: CASSEGGFQETQYF. Written as DNA, the CDR3 is TGTGCCAGCAGTGAAGGGGGATTCCAAGAGACCCAGTACTTC.

At least ten counts were recorded for this clonotype. The rearrangement links TRBV12-3 or TRBV12-4 to TRBJ2-1; the D is unclear. This CDR3 has 14 amino acids. V was trimmed by 6 bases and J by 3 bases, leaving 12 bases between them. This CDR3 reads CASSYISGYNEQFF. CDR3 nucleotide sequence: TGTGCCAGCAGCTACATTTCGGGCTACAATGAGCAGTTCTTC.

J is TRBJ1-5 and V is TRBV5-1; D is perhaps TRBD1 (6 bases). Germline V gene data show CDR1 as SGHRS and CDR2 as YFSETQ. The V end was cut by 4 bases, the J end by 9 bases, with 17 bases between. The CDR3 extends over 14 amino acids. CDR3 loop: CASSPGASTRPQHF. CDR3 nucleotides: TGCGCCAGCAGCCCAGGGGCGTCAACCCGGCCCCAGCATTTT.

The V call is TRBV23-1, the J call TRBJ2-7, with D possibly TRBD1 on 5 matching bases. TRBV23-1 is reported as an ORF; its role is uncertain. The V and J ends lost 4 bases and 4 bases respectively, with 14 bases between them. This CDR3 contains 14 residues. In DNA, the CDR3 is TGCGCCAGCAGTCCGGCAGGGTTTCATTACGAGCAGTACTTC. Translating gives CASSPAGFHYEQYF.

This clonotype was detected a few times. This chain links TRBV4-1 with TRBJ2-1, with 13 nucleotides matching TRBD2. The CDR3 is 17 amino acids. V trimming: 4 bases; J trimming: 2 bases; junction bases outside the gene matches: 5. Germline CDR1 reads MGHRA; CDR2 reads YSYEKL. This CDR3 is CASSRGLAGIAYNEQFF. CDR3 in DNA: TGCGCCAGCAGCCGGGGACTAGCGGGGATAGCCTACAATGAGCAGTTCTTC.

This clonotype was seen more than once but under ten times. This chain connects TRBV10-3 to TRBJ2-5; D may be TRBD1 (6 bases). Germline V gene lookup returns CDR1 ENHRY and CDR2 SYGVKD. The CDR3 is 13 residues long. V dropped 6 bases and J dropped 0 bases, with 8 bases sitting between them. CDR3 loop: CAISQGYQETQYF. In nucleotides, the CDR3 is TGTGCCATCAGCCAGGGGTACCAAGAGACCCAGTACTTC.

This clonotype has a count of ten or more. The V and J genes are TRBV5-1 and TRBJ1-1, with no clear D. With 1 base removed from V and 1 base from J, the gap between germline ends came to 8 bases. Germline loops: CDR1 SGHRS, CDR2 YFSETQ. The CDR3 has 14 residues. The CDR3 DNA is TGCGCCAGCAGCTTGTTTGGGGAGAACACTGAAGCTTTCTTT. Its protein product is CASSLFGENTEAFF.

This clonotype has more than one count but fewer than ten. This rearrangement joins TRBV12-2 to TRBJ2-2. TRBV12-2 is a recognized pseudogene. This CDR3 spans 13 amino acids. The CDR3 nucleotides are TGTGCAAGTCGTATTCACAACACCGGGGAGCTGTTTTTT. This gives the protein CASRIHNTGELFF.

The chain uses TRBV5-6 and TRBJ2-7, with TRBD2 matching over 9 bases. This CDR3 comprises 14 residues. Looked up from germline, CDR1 is SGHDT and CDR2 is YYEEEE. V shed 4 bases, J shed 6 bases, and the junction held 8 bases outside the gene matches. The DNA of the CDR3 is TGTGCCAGCAGCCGGCGGGAGGGCGGCGCCGAGCAGTACTTC. Protein: CASSRREGGAEQYF.

This clonotype was found a few times. The chain has TRBV7-2 and TRBJ2-5; D is possibly TRBD1 (6 bases). This CDR3 has 13 amino acids. The germline CDR1 and CDR2 sequences are SGHTA and FQGNSA. The ends were cut back, 6 bases at V and 2 bases at J, with 10 bases in the middle. This CDR3 is CASRQGSQETQYF. CDR3 DNA: TGTGCCAGCAGACAGGGTTCTCAAGAGACCCAGTACTTC.

This sequence joins TRBV20-1 and TRBJ2-1; 10 bases are shared with TRBD2. The CDR3 is made up of 18 amino acids. CDR1 is DFQATT and CDR2 is SNEGSKA in the germline V gene (reference sequence). J lost 0 bases, V lost 3 bases, and 11 bases had no gene match. CDR3 sequence reads: CSASPPSGGPSSYNEQFF. The CDR3 DNA follows: TGCAGTGCTAGCCCCCCTAGCGGGGGCCCTAGCTCCTACAATGAGCAGTTCTTC.